This T cell receptor (beta chain) was identified in a study of blood T cell repertoires in COVID-19. About the research overall: Material from acute and convalescent COVID-19 was sourced from the United States, Italy and Spain. In each case, the material was cDNA or gDNA derived from T cells, B-cell-depleted T cells, or PBMCs.

This clone was counted many times. This same CDR3 is encoded by further DNA sequences in the sample. V shed 4 bases and J shed 0 bases, with 9 bases lying between them. Germline V gene lookup returns CDR1 MDHEN and CDR2 SYDVKM. The CDR3 runs to 15 residues. Original analysis: Estimated nucleated cell counts came from reference gene primer amplification. The protocol was immunoSEQ multiplex PCR, while the TCRdb copy is restricted to in-frame clones and leaves out a portion. V, J and clone size reflect that table, while D and trimming were determined from the DNA. The sample lists more than 110,000 clones, about 80% occurring once.

Sequencing was carried out using peripheral blood. This receptor was identified in a man aged 55 to 69 with acute or convalescent COVID-19. The chain links TRBV28 to TRBJ2-2, with D unclear. CDR3 in amino acids: CASSSAGANTGELFF. CDR3 DNA: TGTGCCAGCAGTTCGGCAGGTGCGAACACCGGGGAGCTGTTTTTT.